One and the same sample provided the 21 T cell receptor beta chains below, sequenced in a study of blood T cell repertoires in COVID-19. Using immunoSEQ multiplex PCR, the repertoire was profiled, and TCRdb retains in-frame clones only, with some absent. The data contain 250,000 to 350,000 clones, 75% to 90% of them singletons. Sequenced input: peripheral blood. The receptors derive from a woman in her 30s with active or convalescent COVID-19.

V is TRBV11-2 and J is TRBJ1-4; maybe TRBD1 (6 bases). CDR3 length equals 15 residues. With 5 bases removed from V and 7 bases from J, the gap between germline ends came to 17 bases. Germline V lookup: CDR1 SGHAT, CDR2 FQNNGV. CDR3 nucleotides: TGTGCCAGCAGCGCAATAACAGGGTTGTCTGAAAAACTGTTTTTT. Residues: CASSAITGLSEKLFF.

Only a few counts were recorded for this clone. This chain joins TRBV29-1 and TRBJ2-5; no clear D. The germline V and J ends were trimmed by 3 bases and 4 bases, with 12 bases remaining between them. Germline V gives CDR1 SQVTM, CDR2 ANQGSEA. The CDR3 is 13 residues long. CDR3 DNA sequence: TGCAGCGTTGATTTTTTAGTTGGAGAGACCCAGTACTTC. Encoded protein: CSVDFLVGETQYF.

This chain connects TRBV3-1 (or the pseudogene TRBV3-2) to TRBJ1-2; D is unclear. CDR1 is LGHDT, CDR2 YNNKEL, per germline (reference sequence). V was cut by 5 bases and J by 8 bases, with 15 bases left in between. CDR3 length: 13 amino acids. The DNA of the CDR3 is TGTGCCAGCAGCAGCGTTGGGTCTCAGGGCTACACCTTC. Its translation: CASSSVGSQGYTF.

The chain employs TRBV7-8 and TRBJ1-4; D is unresolved. This CDR3 is built from 15 residues. V lost 5 bases and J lost 8, with 18 bases in between. In germline, CDR1 is SGHVS, CDR2 FQNEAQ. The CDR3 sequence: CASSPGSVRKEKLFF. CDR3 in DNA: TGTGCCAGCAGCCCCGGGAGTGTTCGAAAGGAAAAACTGTTTTTT.

This rearrangement joins TRBV3-1 (or the pseudogene TRBV3-2) to TRBJ1-6, with D possibly matching TRBD1 (5 bases). This CDR3 region has 16 residues. V lost 0 bases to trimming and J lost 9 bases, with 15 bases between them. CDR1 is LGHDT, CDR2 YNNKEL, per germline (reference sequence). CDR3 nucleotides: TGTGCCAGCAGCCAAGATAGCGCGGGGCAAGGTTCACCCCTCCACTTT. Its protein product is CASSQDSAGQGSPLHF.

The chain couples TRBV5-5 to TRBJ2-5; 8 bases are shared with TRBD2. The J segment lost 1 base and the V segment lost 0 bases, leaving 5 bases of the junction unmatched. CDR1 is SGHKS, CDR2 YYEKEE, per germline (reference sequence). The CDR3 contains 16 residues. Written as DNA, the CDR3 is TGTGCCAGCAGCTTGGGAGCGGGGGCCCTCCAAGAGACCCAGTACTTC. This translates into CASSLGAGALQETQYF.

The chain has TRBV9 and TRBJ2-2, with D tentatively TRBD2 (6 bases). Trimming took 1 base from V and 4 from J, leaving 14 bases between them. Germline CDR1 reads SGDLS; CDR2 reads YYNGEE. The CDR3 has 16 residues. This CDR3 is CASSVSGTGLTGELFF. CDR3 sequence (DNA): TGTGCCAGCAGCGTATCCGGGACGGGACTCACCGGGGAGCTGTTTTTT.

CDR3 DNA sequence: TGTGCCAGCAGCCCACAGGGAGACTATGGCTACACCTTC. It yields the protein CASSPQGDYGYTF. The gene calls are TRBV6-5 and TRBJ1-2, with D maybe TRBD1 (6 bases). The CDR3 totals 13 residues. V lost 6 bases and J 3 bases, leaving 11 bases between the germline ends. CDR1 is MNHEY and CDR2 is SVGAGI in the germline V gene.

The chain has TRBV18 and TRBJ2-1; TRBD1 matches at 11 bases. Germline V CDR1 and CDR2: KGHSH, LQKENI. CDR3 length equals 18 residues. V lost 8 bases and J lost 8; bases outside the gene matches: 20. The CDR3 coding sequence is TGTGCCAGCCAGCGTAGGACCCCCGGGACAGGGGGAATCGATGAGCAGTTCTTC. Its translation is CASQRRTPGTGGIDEQFF.

The genes are TRBV11-1 and TRBJ1-1, with D possibly being TRBD1 (5 bases). V lost 6 bases and J lost 8, with 13 bases in between. Per germline, CDR1 SGHAT and CDR2 FQDESV (reference sequence). The CDR3 consists of 12 residues. CDR3 nucleotide sequence: TGTGCCAGCAGACTGGGACTTGGAGAAGCTTTCTTT. This encodes CASRLGLGEAFF.

V and J are TRBV9 and TRBJ2-1; 10 bases align to TRBD2. V gave up 4 bases and J gave up 2 bases; unmatched junction bases: 3. CDR3 length: 15 amino acids. Germline loops: CDR1 SGDLS, CDR2 YYNGEE. The CDR3 nucleotides read TGTGCCAGCAGCTTTAGCGGGGGGCCCTACAATGAGCAGTTCTTC. Its protein is CASSFSGGPYNEQFF. The variable domain in full, completed from reference TRBV9 and TRBJ2-1, reads DSGVTQTPKHLITATGQRVTLRCSPRSGDLSVYWYQQSLDQGLQFLIQYYNGEERAKGNILERFSAQQFPDLHSELNLSSLELGDSALYFCASSFSGGPYNEQFFGPGTRLTVL.

The gene calls are TRBV10-3 and TRBJ2-3; 7 nucleotides match TRBD1. This CDR3 has 16 residues. The J segment lost 5 bases and the V segment lost 5 bases, leaving 13 bases of the junction unmatched. In germline, CDR1 is ENHRY, CDR2 SYGVKD. The CDR3 here is CAISSKGAQFQDTQYF. For the CDR3, the DNA is TGTGCCATCAGTTCCAAGGGGGCTCAGTTCCAAGATACGCAGTATTTT.

This clone was seen more than once but under ten times. V gene TRBV15 combines with J gene TRBJ2-7; perhaps TRBD2 as D (5 bases). Germline V gene sequence: CDR1 LNHNV, CDR2 YYDKDF (reference sequence). The CDR3 spans 14 residues. With 0 bases removed from V and 4 bases from J, the gap between germline ends came to 10 bases. CDR3 sequence (DNA): TGTGCCACCAGCAGAGATCGGGGTGGGTACGAGCAGTACTTC. It codes for CATSRDRGGYEQYF.

The rearrangement joins TRBV13 to TRBJ2-2; D is ambiguous. Germline CDR1 and CDR2: PRHDT and FYEKMQ (reference sequence). The CDR3 is 14 amino acids. Trimming stripped 4 bases from V and 1 base from J, with 7 bases between. CDR3 region: CASSSLMNTGELFF. As DNA, the CDR3 is TGTGCCAGCAGCTCACTCATGAACACCGGGGAGCTGTTTTTT.

In its sample, this clone was seen a few times. The rearrangement links TRBV28 to TRBJ1-3; a weak D match, TRBD1 (5 bases). The CDR3 extends over 16 amino acids. The V gene lost 7 bases and the J gene lost 1 base, with 17 bases spanning the gap. In germline, CDR1 is MDHEN, CDR2 SYDVKM. CDR3 in DNA: TGTGCCAGCACCAAGCAGGGAAGGGGTTCTGGAAACACCATATATTTT. Its protein is CASTKQGRGSGNTIYF.

V is TRBV27 and J is TRBJ2-2; possible D gene TRBD2, 7 bases. CDR3 length: 16 amino acids. Trimming stripped 10 bases from V and 2 bases from J, with 20 bases between. CDR1 is MNHEY, CDR2 SMNVEV, per germline (reference sequence). CDR3 sequence: CATMRVAGANTGELFF. The CDR3 DNA follows: TGTGCCACTATGAGGGTGGCGGGGGCTAACACCGGGGAGCTGTTTTTT.

The J gene is TRBJ2-2, the V gene TRBV7-8, with D possibly being TRBD1 (5 bases). The CDR3 is made up of 15 amino acids. The V end lost 0 bases, the J end lost 5 bases, and 10 bases lay between the germline ends. CDR1 is SGHVS, CDR2 FQNEAQ, per germline. In DNA, the CDR3 is TGTGCCAGCAGCTTAGCCAGGGCCGGAACCGGGGAGCTGTTTTTT. It specifies CASSLARAGTGELFF. The full variable domain, with the rest looked up from reference TRBV7-8 and TRBJ2-2, is GAGVSQSPRYKVAKRGQDVALRCDPISGHVSLFWYQQALGQGPEFLTYFQNEAQLDKSGLPSDRFFAERPEGSVSTLKIQRTQQEDSAVYLCASSLARAGTGELFFGEGSRLTVL.

CDR3 bases: TGTGCCAGCAGCCGGGAGTGGCTAGCGGGGGCCGAACAAGAGACCCAGTACTTC. It specifies CASSREWLAGAEQETQYF. The gene calls are TRBV7-8 and TRBJ2-5; 10 bases are shared with TRBD2. There are 18 residues in the CDR3. J lost 2 bases, V lost 5 bases, and 14 bases had no gene match. The germline CDR1 and CDR2 sequences are SGHVS and FQNEAQ.

There are a few counts of this clone. J is TRBJ1-2 and V is TRBV6-1, with D possibly being TRBD1 (6 bases). The V end lost 1 base, the J end lost 3 bases, and 9 bases lay between the germline ends. CDR3 length: 14 amino acids. The germline V gene encodes CDR1 MNHNS and CDR2 SASEGT. The CDR3 here is CASSEGQEYYGYTF. In nucleotides, the CDR3 is TGTGCCAGCAGTGAAGGACAGGAATACTATGGCTACACCTTC.

The gene calls are TRBV6-4 and TRBJ2-2, with a weak D call TRBD1 (5 bases). Germline CDR1 is MRHNA and CDR2 is SNTAGT. The CDR3 runs to 15 residues. The V and J ends lost 2 bases and 3 bases respectively, with 10 bases between them. The chain's CDR3 is CASSDADRDTGELFF. As DNA, the CDR3 is TGTGCCAGCAGTGACGCCGACAGAGACACCGGGGAGCTGTTTTTT.

The sample holds one count of this clone. The J gene is TRBJ1-1, the V gene TRBV15, with D unresolved. With 3 bases removed from V and 5 bases from J, the gap between germline ends came to 10 bases. Germline-derived CDR1 and CDR2 are LNHNV and YYDKDF (reference sequence). This CDR3 is 13 amino acids long. The DNA for the CDR3 is TGTGCCACCAGCAGTGTGACAAATACTGAAGCTTTCTTT. This translates into CATSSVTNTEAFF.